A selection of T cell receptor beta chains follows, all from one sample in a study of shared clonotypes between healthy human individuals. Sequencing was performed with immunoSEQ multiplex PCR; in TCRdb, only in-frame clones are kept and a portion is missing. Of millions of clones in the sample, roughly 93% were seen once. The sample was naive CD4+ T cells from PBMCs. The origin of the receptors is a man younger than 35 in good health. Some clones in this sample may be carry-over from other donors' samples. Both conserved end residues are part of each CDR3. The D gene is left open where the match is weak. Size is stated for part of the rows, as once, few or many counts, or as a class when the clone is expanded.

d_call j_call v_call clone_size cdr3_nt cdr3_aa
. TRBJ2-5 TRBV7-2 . TGTGCCAGCAGCCTCGCAGCCTCCCAAGAGACCCAGTACTTC CASSLAASQETQYF
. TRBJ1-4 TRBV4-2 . TGTGCCAGCAGCCAAGTCTCTGGGATTGGGGAAAAACTGTTTTTT CASSQVSGIGEKLFF
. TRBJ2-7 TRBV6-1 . TGTGCCAGCAGTGAGAGGATGGAGGGACAGAACTACGAGCAGTACTTC CASSERMEGQNYEQYF
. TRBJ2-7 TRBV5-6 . TGTGCCAGCTCGCAGCTTTACAACGAGCAGTACTTC CASSQLYNEQYF
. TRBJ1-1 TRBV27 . TGTGCCAGCAGAGATACAGGCCGGATCACTGAAGCTTTCTTT CASRDTGRITEAFF
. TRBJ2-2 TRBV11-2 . TGTGCCAGCAGCTTAGGGGGACTGGGGAACACCGGGGAGCTGTTTTTT CASSLGGLGNTGELFF
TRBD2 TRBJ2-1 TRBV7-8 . TGTGCCAGCAGCTTAGTGTCGCTAGCGGGAGTTAGTGAGCAGTTCTTC CASSLVSLAGVSEQFF
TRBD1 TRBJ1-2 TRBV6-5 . TGTGCCAGCAGGAGACAGGGTGTAGAGGATGGCTACACCTTC CASRRQGVEDGYTF
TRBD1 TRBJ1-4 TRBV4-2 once TGTGCCAGCAGCCGTGGACAGGCTAATGAAAAACTGTTTTTT CASSRGQANEKLFF
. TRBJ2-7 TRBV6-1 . TGTGCCAGCGGTGGCTTTCGGACGGGTTCCTACGAGCAGTACTTC CASGGFRTGSYEQYF
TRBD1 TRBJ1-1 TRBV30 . TGTGCCTGGATTGGGCAAGGGGGCAGTGAAGCTTTCTTT CAWIGQGGSEAFF
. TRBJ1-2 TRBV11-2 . TGTGCCAGCAGCAACGGGGGACGACCCTCGAAGGCGGATGGCTACACCTTC CASSNGGRPSKADGYTF
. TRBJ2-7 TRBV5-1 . TGCGCCAGCAGCTTGGGGGGGAACTCCTACGAGCAGTACTTC CASSLGGNSYEQYF
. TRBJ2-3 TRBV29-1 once TGCAGCGTTCTGCGGAGCACAGATACGCAGTATTTT CSVLRSTDTQYF
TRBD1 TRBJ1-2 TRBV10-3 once TGTGCCATCAGTGAGTCATACGGGCAGGGGGCTGTAGTTAGCCTTGATGGCTACACCTTC CAISESYGQGAVVSLDGYTF
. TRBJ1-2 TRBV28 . TGTGCCAGCAGTTTCGGCCAGGGCGTTCGGGGCTACACCTTC CASSFGQGVRGYTF
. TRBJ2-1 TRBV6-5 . TGTGCCAGCAGGGGCGCCTACAATGAGCAGTTCTTC CASRGAYNEQFF
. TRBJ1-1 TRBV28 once TGTGCCAGCAGTTCCCCGGGGAGGCCTGAAGCTTTCTTT CASSSPGRPEAFF
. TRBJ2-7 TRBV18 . TGTGCCAGCTCACCTGCCAGGGGTCAGTCCTACGAGCAGTACTTC CASSPARGQSYEQYF
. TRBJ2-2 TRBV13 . TGTGCCAGCAGCTTTAACATCGCGAACACCGGGGAGCTGTTTTTT CASSFNIANTGELFF
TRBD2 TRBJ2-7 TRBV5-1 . TGCGCCAGCAGAAGCGGGGGACCCTACGAGCAGTACTTC CASRSGGPYEQYF